Following are 16 T cell receptor beta chains from one sample sequenced in a study of technical replicates of blood from a few donors. Only in-frame clones appear in the TCRdb table, and some are missing; sequencing was by immunoSEQ multiplex PCR. The top ten hold approximately 11% of the sample, which has more than 15,000 clones, about nine tenths seen once. Sequenced input: PBMCs. These receptors came from a human donor in good health.

The chain couples TRBV28 to TRBJ2-3, with 10 bases fitting TRBD1. The CDR3 loop spans 19 amino acids. V shed 6 bases, J shed 6 bases, and the junction held 21 bases outside the gene matches. From germline, CDR1 is MDHEN and CDR2 SYDVKM. The CDR3 region has the DNA TGTGCCAGCAGGGATATTAGGTTGATCCGGGACAGGGGTCTTGATACGCAGTATTTT. This gives the protein CASRDIRLIRDRGLDTQYF. Filled out from reference TRBV28 and TRBJ2-3, the complete variable domain reads DVKVTQSSRYLVKRTGEKVFLECVQDMDHENMFWYRQDPGLGLRLIYFSYDVKMKEKGDIPEGYSVSREKKERFSLILESASTNQTSMYLCASRDIRLIRDRGLDTQYFGPGTRLTVL.

The V call is TRBV10-3, the J call TRBJ2-2; 9 nucleotides align to TRBD2. J gave up 0 bases and V 6 bases, and 5 bases lay outside the gene matches. This CDR3 has 16 residues. Germline V gives CDR1 ENHRY, CDR2 SYGVKD. CDR3 DNA: TGTGCCATCAGCCGACTAGCGGCAGCGAACACCGGGGAGCTGTTTTTT. It codes for CAISRLAAANTGELFF.

V gene TRBV11-2 combines with J gene TRBJ2-7, with D possibly being TRBD2 (7 bases). The V gene's germline CDR1 is SGHAT and CDR2 FQNNGV. This CDR3 is built from 16 residues. Trimming took off 1 base at V and 7 bases at J, with 20 bases between the two ends. This CDR3 reads CASSLGARGAGGEQYF. CDR3 in DNA: TGTGCCAGCAGCTTAGGGGCCCGGGGGGCCGGGGGTGAGCAGTACTTC.

This clone was detected only a few times. The CDR3 reads CASSPRTDSGNTIYF. CDR3 sequence (DNA): TGTGCCAGCAGCCCACGGACAGACTCTGGAAACACCATATATTTT. The chain uses TRBV7-6 and TRBJ1-3, with D possibly matching TRBD1 (6 bases). The V and J ends lost 5 bases and 0 bases respectively, with 11 bases between them. The CDR3 is made up of 15 amino acids. CDR1 is SGHVS, CDR2 FNYEAQ, per germline.

The chain combines TRBV7-6 with TRBJ2-1, with 10 bases fitting TRBD2. V was pared by 5 bases and J by 8 bases, with 15 bases of the junction left unmatched. The CDR3 consists of 17 residues. Germline values: CDR1 SGHVS, CDR2 FNYEAQ. DNA of the CDR3: TGTGCCAGCAGCCGTACCCCACTAGCGGGGAACGAACATGAGCAGTTCTTC. Amino acid sequence: CASSRTPLAGNEHEQFF.

This clone was found a few times. V usage is TRBV14 and J usage is TRBJ2-7, with 9 bases lining up with TRBD2. Germline CDR1 SGHDN, CDR2 FVKESK. The CDR3 has 14 amino acids. The trim removed 3 bases at V and 7 bases at J, leaving 7 bases unmatched. CDR3 DNA: TGTGCCAGCAGCCACATAGCGGGAGCGGGAGAGCAGTACTTC. Its protein is CASSHIAGAGEQYF.

The genes are TRBV10-1 and TRBJ2-3; 8 bases align to TRBD2. Germline V gene data show CDR1 as WNHNN and CDR2 as SYGVQD (reference sequence). The length of the CDR3 is 16 residues. Trimming cost V 5 bases and J 5 bases; bases outside gene matches: 12. The CDR3: CASSSLTSGARDTQYF. DNA of the CDR3: TGCGCCAGCAGTTCCCTCACTAGCGGAGCTAGAGATACGCAGTATTTT.

This clone was seen only a few times. The chain employs TRBV10-1 and TRBJ1-2; TRBD1 might be the D (6 bases). Germline V gives CDR1 WNHNN, CDR2 SYGVQD (reference sequence). This CDR3 has 15 residues. V was cut by 2 bases and J by 5 bases, with 15 bases left in between. CDR3 protein: CASSETPDSPYGYTF. The CDR3, as DNA: TGCGCCAGCAGTGAGACCCCGGACAGTCCGTATGGCTACACCTTC.

The chain carries TRBV27 and TRBJ2-3, with D maybe TRBD1 (6 bases). V dropped 1 base and J dropped 1 base, with 6 bases sitting between them. Germline CDR1 and CDR2: MNHEY and SMNVEV (reference sequence). The CDR3 covers 14 residues. DNA of the CDR3: TGTGCCAGCAGTTTATACAGGGGCACAGATACGCAGTATTTT. Amino acid sequence: CASSLYRGTDTQYF.

The chain couples TRBV6-1 to TRBJ1-1; TRBD1 aligns across 8 bases. V lost 7 bases to trimming and J lost 4 bases; unmatched junction nucleotides: 8. Germline CDR1 reads MNHNS; CDR2 reads SASEGT. This CDR3 contains 14 residues. The CDR3 spells CASKTRQGRTEAFF. The CDR3 DNA reads as TGTGCCAGCAAGACCCGACAGGGGCGCACTGAAGCTTTCTTT.

This chain connects TRBV6-5 to TRBJ1-3; D may be TRBD1 (6 bases). The V gene lost 2 bases and the J gene lost 3 bases, with 11 bases spanning the gap. Germline CDR1 reads MNHEY; CDR2 reads SVGAGI. The length of the CDR3 is 15 residues. Here the CDR3 DNA reads TGTGCCAGCAGTTACCAGGGGCGCAGTGGAAACACCATATATTTT. This gives the protein CASSYQGRSGNTIYF.

The CDR3 sequence is CASSPGQGGANVLTF. DNA of the CDR3: TGTGCCAGCAGCCCGGGACAAGGTGGGGCCAACGTCCTGACTTTC. The chain links TRBV6-5 to TRBJ2-6, with D maybe TRBD1 (6 bases). This CDR3 is 15 amino acids long. V shed 6 bases and J shed 3 bases, with 12 bases lying between them. CDR1 MNHEY and CDR2 SVGAGI come from the germline V gene.

This chain connects TRBV5-5 to TRBJ1-5; D perhaps matches TRBD1 (6 bases). Trimming took 1 base from V and 0 from J, leaving 8 bases between them. Germline V CDR1 and CDR2: SGHKS, YYEKEE (reference sequence). This CDR3 has 15 residues. The CDR3 coding sequence is TGTGCCAGCAGCTTGACAGGGAATAGCAATCAGCCCCAGCATTTT. Translating gives CASSLTGNSNQPQHF.

The gene calls are TRBV2 and TRBJ1-5; the D gene is possibly TRBD1 (6 bases). Trimming took 6 bases from V and 4 from J, leaving 10 bases between them. Looked up from germline, CDR1 is SNHLY and CDR2 is FYNNEI. The CDR3 totals 13 residues. The CDR3 DNA reads as TGTGCCAGCAGGGACAGTGGGAATCAGCCCCAGCATTTT. This sequence encodes CASRDSGNQPQHF.

The V and J genes are TRBV6-6 and TRBJ2-5; 8 bases are a match to TRBD2. Germline CDR1 MNHNY, CDR2 SVGAGI (reference sequence). This CDR3 is built from 13 residues. The trim removed 6 bases at V and 5 bases at J, leaving 5 bases unmatched. CDR3 nucleotides: TGTGCCAGCAGGGTTAGCGGGATGGAGACCCAGTACTTC. Protein product: CASRVSGMETQYF.

This chain joins TRBV19 and TRBJ1-2, with D unresolved. The CDR3 totals 14 residues. Trimming shortened V by 0 bases and J by 0 bases, and 5 bases separated the two germline ends. Germline V gene data show CDR1 as LNHDA and CDR2 as SQIVND (reference sequence). The CDR3, as DNA: TGTGCCAGTAGTATAGACGGAGCTAACTATGGCTACACCTTC. Protein product: CASSIDGANYGYTF.